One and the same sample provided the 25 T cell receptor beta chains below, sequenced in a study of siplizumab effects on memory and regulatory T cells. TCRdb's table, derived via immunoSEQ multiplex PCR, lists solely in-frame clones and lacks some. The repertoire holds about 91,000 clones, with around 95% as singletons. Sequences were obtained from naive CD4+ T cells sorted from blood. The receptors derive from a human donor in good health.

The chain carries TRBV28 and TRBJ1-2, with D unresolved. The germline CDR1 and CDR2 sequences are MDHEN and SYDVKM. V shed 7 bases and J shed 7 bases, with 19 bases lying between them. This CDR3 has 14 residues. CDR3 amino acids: CASIDGRGGSGYTF. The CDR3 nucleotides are TGTGCCAGCATCGACGGGCGGGGAGGGTCTGGCTACACCTTC.

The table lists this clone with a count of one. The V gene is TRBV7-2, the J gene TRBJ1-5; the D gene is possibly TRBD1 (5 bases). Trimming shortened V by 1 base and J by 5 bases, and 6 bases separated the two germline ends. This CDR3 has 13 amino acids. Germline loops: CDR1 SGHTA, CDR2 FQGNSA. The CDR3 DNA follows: TGTGCCAGCAGCTTAGTACAGGATCAGCCCCAGCATTTT. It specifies CASSLVQDQPQHF.

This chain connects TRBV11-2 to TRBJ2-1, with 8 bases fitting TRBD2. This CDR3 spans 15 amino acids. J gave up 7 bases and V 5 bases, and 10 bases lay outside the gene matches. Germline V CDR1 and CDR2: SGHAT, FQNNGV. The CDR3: CASSLGGVAGNEQFF. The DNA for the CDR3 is TGTGCCAGCAGCCTCGGGGGGGTAGCGGGGAATGAGCAGTTCTTC.

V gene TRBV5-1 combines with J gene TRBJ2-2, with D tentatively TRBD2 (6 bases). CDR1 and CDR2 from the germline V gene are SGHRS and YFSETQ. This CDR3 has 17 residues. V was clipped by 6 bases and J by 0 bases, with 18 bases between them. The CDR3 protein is CASTPLFRGSNTGELFF. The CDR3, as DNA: TGCGCCAGCACCCCTCTTTTCCGGGGGTCGAACACCGGGGAGCTGTTTTTT.

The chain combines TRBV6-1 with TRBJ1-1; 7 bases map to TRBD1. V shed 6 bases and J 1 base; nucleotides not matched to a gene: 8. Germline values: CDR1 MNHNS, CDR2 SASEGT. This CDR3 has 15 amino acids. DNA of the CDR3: TGTGCCAGCAGGGAGGAACAGGGGACGAACACTGAAGCTTTCTTT. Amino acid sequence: CASREEQGTNTEAFF.

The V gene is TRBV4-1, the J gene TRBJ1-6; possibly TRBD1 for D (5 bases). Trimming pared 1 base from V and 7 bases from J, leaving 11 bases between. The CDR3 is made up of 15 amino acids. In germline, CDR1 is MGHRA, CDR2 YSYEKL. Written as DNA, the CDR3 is TGCGCCAGCAGCCAAGTGGCCAGGGAAAATTCACCCCTCCACTTT. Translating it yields CASSQVARENSPLHF.

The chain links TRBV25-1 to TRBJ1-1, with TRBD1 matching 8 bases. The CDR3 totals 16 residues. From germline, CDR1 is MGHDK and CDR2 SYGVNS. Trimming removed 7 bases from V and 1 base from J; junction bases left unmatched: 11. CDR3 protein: CASTSTGALPNTEAFF. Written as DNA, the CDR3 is TGTGCCAGCACCTCGACAGGGGCCCTACCGAACACTGAAGCTTTCTTT.

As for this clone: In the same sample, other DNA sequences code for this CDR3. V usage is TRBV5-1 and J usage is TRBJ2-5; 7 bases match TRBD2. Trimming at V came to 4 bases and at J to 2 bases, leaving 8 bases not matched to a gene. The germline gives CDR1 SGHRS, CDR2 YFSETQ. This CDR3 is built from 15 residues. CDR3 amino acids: CASSLGGYGQETQYF. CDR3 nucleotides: TGCGCCAGCAGCCTGGGAGGGTATGGGCAAGAGACCCAGTACTTC.

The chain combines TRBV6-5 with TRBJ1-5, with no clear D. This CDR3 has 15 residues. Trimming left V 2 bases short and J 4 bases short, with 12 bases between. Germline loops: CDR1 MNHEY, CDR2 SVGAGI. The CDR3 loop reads CASSYPSEGNQPQHF. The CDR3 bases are TGTGCCAGCAGTTACCCCAGTGAGGGTAATCAGCCCCAGCATTTT.

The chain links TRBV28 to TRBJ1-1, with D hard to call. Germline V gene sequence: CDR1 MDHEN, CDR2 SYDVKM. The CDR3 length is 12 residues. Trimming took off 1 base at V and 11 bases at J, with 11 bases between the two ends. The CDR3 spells CASSLLSGRAFF. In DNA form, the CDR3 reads TGTGCCAGCAGTTTATTGTCCGGTCGCGCTTTCTTT.

The CDR3 loop is CASSRTAGWPPAFF. CDR3 DNA: TGTGCCAGCAGTCGCACGGCAGGCTGGCCCCCAGCTTTCTTT. The gene calls are TRBV6-5 and TRBJ1-1; D gene uncertain. V gave up 5 bases and J gave up 10 bases, with 20 bases separating them. The CDR3 spans 14 residues. CDR1 is MNHEY and CDR2 is SVGAGI in the germline V gene.

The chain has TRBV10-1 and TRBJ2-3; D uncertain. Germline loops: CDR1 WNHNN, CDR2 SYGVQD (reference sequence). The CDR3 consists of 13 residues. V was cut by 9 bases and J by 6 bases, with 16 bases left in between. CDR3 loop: CASSQLRSDTQYF. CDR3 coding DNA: TGCGCCAGTAGTCAACTCAGGTCTGATACGCAGTATTTT.

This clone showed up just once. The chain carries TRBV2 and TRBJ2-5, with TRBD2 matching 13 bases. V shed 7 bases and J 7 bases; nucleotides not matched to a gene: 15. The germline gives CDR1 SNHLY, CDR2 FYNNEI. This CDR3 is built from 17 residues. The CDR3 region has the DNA TGTGCCAGCACCCAAATCGGACTAGCGGGGGCGGGTGGGACCCAGTACTTC. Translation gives CASTQIGLAGAGGTQYF.

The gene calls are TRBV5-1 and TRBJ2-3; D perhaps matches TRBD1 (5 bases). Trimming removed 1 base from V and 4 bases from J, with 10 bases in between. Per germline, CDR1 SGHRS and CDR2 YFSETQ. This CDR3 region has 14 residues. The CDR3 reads CASSLQGSADTQYF. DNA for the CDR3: TGCGCCAGCAGCTTGCAGGGCTCAGCAGATACGCAGTATTTT.

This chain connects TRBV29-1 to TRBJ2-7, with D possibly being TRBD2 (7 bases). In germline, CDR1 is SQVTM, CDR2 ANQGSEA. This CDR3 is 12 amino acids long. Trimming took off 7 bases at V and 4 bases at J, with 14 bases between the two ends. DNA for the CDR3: TGCAGCGCAGAAAGGGGGGGTTACGAGCAGTACTTC. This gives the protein CSAERGGYEQYF.

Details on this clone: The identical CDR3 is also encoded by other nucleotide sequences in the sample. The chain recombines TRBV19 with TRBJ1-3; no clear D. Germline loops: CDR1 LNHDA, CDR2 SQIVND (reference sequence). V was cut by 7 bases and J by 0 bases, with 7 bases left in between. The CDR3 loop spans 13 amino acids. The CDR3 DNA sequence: TGTGCCAGTACGGTCTCCTCTGGAAACACCATATATTTT. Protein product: CASTVSSGNTIYF.

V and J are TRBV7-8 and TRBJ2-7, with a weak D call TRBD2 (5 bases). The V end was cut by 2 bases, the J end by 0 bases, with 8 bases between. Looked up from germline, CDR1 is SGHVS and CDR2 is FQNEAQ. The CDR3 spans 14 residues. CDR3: CASSLRRVSYEQYF. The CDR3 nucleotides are TGTGCCAGCAGCTTAAGGCGGGTCTCCTACGAGCAGTACTTC. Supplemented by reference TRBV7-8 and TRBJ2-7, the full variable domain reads GAGVSQSPRYKVAKRGQDVALRCDPISGHVSLFWYQQALGQGPEFLTYFQNEAQLDKSGLPSDRFFAERPEGSVSTLKIQRTQQEDSAVYLCASSLRRVSYEQYFGPGTRLTVT.

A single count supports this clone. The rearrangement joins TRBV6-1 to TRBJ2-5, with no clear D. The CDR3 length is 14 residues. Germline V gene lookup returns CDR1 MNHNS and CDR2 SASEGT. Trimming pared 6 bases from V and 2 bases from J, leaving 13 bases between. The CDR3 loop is CASRVLVFQETQYF. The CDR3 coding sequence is TGTGCCAGCAGGGTCTTGGTGTTTCAAGAGACCCAGTACTTC.

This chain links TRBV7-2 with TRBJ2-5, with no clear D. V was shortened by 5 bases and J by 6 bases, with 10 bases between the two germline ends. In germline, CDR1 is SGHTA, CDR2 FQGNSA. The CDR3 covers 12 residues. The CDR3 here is CASSPTAQTQYF. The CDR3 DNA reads TGTGCCAGCAGCCCGACGGCACAGACCCAGTACTTC.

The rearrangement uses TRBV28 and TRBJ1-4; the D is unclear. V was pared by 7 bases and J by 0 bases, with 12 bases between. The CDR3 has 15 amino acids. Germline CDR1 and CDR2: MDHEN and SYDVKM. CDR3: CASISAAATNEKLFF. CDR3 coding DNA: TGTGCCAGCATCTCAGCGGCAGCAACTAATGAAAAACTGTTTTTT. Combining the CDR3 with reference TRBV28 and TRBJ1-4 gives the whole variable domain DVKVTQSSRYLVKRTGEKVFLECVQDMDHENMFWYRQDPGLGLRLIYFSYDVKMKEKGDIPEGYSVSREKKERFSLILESASTNQTSMYLCASISAAATNEKLFFGSGTQLSVL.

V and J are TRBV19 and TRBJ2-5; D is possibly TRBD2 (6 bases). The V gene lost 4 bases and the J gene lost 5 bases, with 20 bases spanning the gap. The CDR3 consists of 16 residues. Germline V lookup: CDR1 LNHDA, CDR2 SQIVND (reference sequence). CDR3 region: CASSTLWASVGETQYF. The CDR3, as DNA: TGTGCCAGTAGTACCCTATGGGCTAGCGTCGGCGAGACCCAGTACTTC.

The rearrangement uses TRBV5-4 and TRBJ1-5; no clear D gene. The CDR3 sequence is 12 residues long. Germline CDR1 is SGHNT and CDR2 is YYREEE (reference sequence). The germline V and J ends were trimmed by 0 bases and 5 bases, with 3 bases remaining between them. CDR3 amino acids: CASSLGDQPQHF. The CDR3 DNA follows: TGTGCCAGCAGCTTGGGTGATCAGCCCCAGCATTTT. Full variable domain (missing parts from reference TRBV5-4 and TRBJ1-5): ETGVTQSPTHLIKTRGQQVTLRCSSQSGHNTVSWYQQALGQGPQFIFQYYREEENGRGNFPPRFSGLQFPNYSSELNVNALELDDSALYLCASSLGDQPQHFGDGTRLSIL.

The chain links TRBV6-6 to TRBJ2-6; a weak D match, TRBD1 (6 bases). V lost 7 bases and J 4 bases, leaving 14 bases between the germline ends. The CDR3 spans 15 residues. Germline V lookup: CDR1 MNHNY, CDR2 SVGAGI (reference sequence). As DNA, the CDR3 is TGTGCCAGCACCAATTCAGGGGTCGGGGCCAACGTCCTGACTTTC. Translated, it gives CASTNSGVGANVLTF.

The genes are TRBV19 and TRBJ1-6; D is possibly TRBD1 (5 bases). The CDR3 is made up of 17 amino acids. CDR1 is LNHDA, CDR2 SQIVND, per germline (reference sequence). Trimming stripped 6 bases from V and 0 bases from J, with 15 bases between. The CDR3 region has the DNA TGTGCCAGTAGCGAGGTTCGGAGGGGCTCCTATAATTCACCCCTCCACTTT. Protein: CASSEVRRGSYNSPLHF. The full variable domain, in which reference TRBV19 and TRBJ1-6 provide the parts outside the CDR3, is DGGITQSPKYLFRKEGQNVTLSCEQNLNHDAMYWYRQDPGQGLRLIYYSQIVNDFQKGDIAEGYSVSREKKESFPLTVTSAQKNPTAFYLCASSEVRRGSYNSPLHFGNGTRLTVT.

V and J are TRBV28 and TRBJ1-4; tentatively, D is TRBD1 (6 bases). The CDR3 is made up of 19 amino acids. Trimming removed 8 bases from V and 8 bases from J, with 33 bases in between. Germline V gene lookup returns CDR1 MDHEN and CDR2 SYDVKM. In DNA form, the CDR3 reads TGTGCCAGCGCAGCAGTTTCGTCTAGGGGGAGGAGGCTAGCGGAAAAACTGTTTTTT. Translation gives CASAAVSSRGRRLAEKLFF.